These T cell receptor beta chains were read from a single sample in a study of blood T cell repertoires in COVID-19. Sequencing used immunoSEQ multiplex PCR; TCRdb keeps in-frame clones, though not all of them. The data hold approximately 500,000 clones, with 85% to 90% observed a single time. The specimen was peripheral blood. The receptor set was obtained from a woman in her forties or fifties with COVID-19, enrolled during active disease. CDR3s include the opening cysteine and the closing phenylalanine or tryptophan. A D gene is named only where the DNA matches it firmly. The size of a clone is reported for some rows only, either as once, few or many, or as a class for expanded clones.

D gene: .
J gene: TRBJ1-1
clone size: .
V gene: TRBV6-6
CDR3 DNA: TGTGCCAGTAGTCTCTGGGGGGGGAGAGGGCGGGACACTGAAGCTTTCTTT
CDR3 protein: CASSLWGGRGRDTEAFF

D gene: TRBD1
J gene: TRBJ1-1
clone size: .
V gene: TRBV10-3
CDR3 DNA: TGTGCAACCGGTGAAACTACAGGGGGCGTCTACACTGAAGCTTTCTTT
CDR3 protein: CATGETTGGVYTEAFF

D gene: .
J gene: TRBJ2-2
clone size: .
V gene: TRBV24-1
CDR3 DNA: TGTGCCACTACAGGGGAGGCCGGGGAGCTGTTTTTT
CDR3 protein: CATTGEAGELFF

D gene: .
J gene: TRBJ1-6
clone size: few
V gene: TRBV27
CDR3 DNA: TGTGCCAGCAGGTCAGGCCTTGTTAATTCACCCCTCCACTTT
CDR3 protein: CASRSGLVNSPLHF

D gene: .
J gene: TRBJ2-2
clone size: .
V gene: TRBV2
CDR3 DNA: TGTGCCAGCAGTGGGCGGACTTCATCAGTGGGGGAGCTGTTTTTT
CDR3 protein: CASSGRTSSVGELFF

D gene: .
J gene: TRBJ2-7
clone size: .
V gene: TRBV12-5
CDR3 DNA: TGTGCTAGTGGTTTGGCCCGGTCACTAAACGAGCAGTACTTC
CDR3 protein: CASGLARSLNEQYF

D gene: TRBD1
J gene: TRBJ2-7
clone size: .
V gene: TRBV3-1/TRBV3-2
CDR3 DNA: TGTGCCAGCAGCCAATCCGACAGGGGGTGGGGCGAGCAGTACTTC
CDR3 protein: CASSQSDRGWGEQYF

D gene: TRBD1
J gene: TRBJ1-1
clone size: few
V gene: TRBV19
CDR3 DNA: TGTGCCAGTAGTCTTCGTAGACAGGGTATGAACACTGAAGCTTTCTTT
CDR3 protein: CASSLRRQGMNTEAFF

D gene: .
J gene: TRBJ1-5
clone size: .
V gene: TRBV4-1
CDR3 DNA: TGCGCCAGCAGCCTCGACCGAGGGAACAATCAGCCCCAGCATTTT
CDR3 protein: CASSLDRGNNQPQHF

D gene: .
J gene: TRBJ2-7
clone size: .
V gene: TRBV2
CDR3 DNA: TGTGCCAGCAGTACAGATACCTACGAGCAGTACTTC
CDR3 protein: CASSTDTYEQYF

D gene: .
J gene: TRBJ1-3
clone size: .
V gene: TRBV6-2/TRBV6-3
CDR3 DNA: TGTGCCAGCAGTCAGGACACGCCAACCTCTGGAAACACCATATATTTT
CDR3 protein: CASSQDTPTSGNTIYF